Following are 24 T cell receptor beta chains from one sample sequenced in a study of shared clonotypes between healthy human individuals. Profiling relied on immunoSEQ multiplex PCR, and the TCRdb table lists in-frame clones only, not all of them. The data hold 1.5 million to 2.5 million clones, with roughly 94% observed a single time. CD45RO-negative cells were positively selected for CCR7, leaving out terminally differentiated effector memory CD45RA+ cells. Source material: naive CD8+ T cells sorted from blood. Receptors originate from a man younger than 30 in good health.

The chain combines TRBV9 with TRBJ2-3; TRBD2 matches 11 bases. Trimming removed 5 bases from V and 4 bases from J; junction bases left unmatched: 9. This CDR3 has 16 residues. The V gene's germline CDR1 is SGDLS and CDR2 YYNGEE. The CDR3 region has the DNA TGTGCCAGCAGTGGTCCTGTACTAGCGGGAGCAGATACGCAGTATTTT. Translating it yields CASSGPVLAGADTQYF.

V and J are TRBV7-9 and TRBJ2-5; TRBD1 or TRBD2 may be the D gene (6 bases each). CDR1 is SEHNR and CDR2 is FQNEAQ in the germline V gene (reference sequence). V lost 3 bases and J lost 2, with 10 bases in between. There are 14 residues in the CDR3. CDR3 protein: CASSFTGRQETQYF. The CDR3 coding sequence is TGTGCCAGCAGCTTCACAGGGAGGCAAGAGACCCAGTACTTC.

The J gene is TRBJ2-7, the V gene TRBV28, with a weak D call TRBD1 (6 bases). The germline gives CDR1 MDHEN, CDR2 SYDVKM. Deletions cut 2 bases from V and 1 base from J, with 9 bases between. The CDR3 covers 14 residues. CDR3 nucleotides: TGTGCCAGCAGTTTAGAGGGGACATCCTACGAGCAGTACTTC. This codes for CASSLEGTSYEQYF.

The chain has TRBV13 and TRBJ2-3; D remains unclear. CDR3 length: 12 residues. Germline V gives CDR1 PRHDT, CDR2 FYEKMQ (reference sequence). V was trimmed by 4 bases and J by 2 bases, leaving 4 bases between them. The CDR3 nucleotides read TGTGCCAGCAGCTCTCTCACAGATACGCAGTATTTT. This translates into CASSSLTDTQYF.

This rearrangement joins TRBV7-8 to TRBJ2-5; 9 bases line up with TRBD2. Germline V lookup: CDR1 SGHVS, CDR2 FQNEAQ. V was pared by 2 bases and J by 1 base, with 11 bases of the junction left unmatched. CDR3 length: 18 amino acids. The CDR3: CASSLNGLTSGIQETQYF. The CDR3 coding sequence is TGTGCCAGCAGCTTAAACGGCCTGACTAGCGGAATCCAAGAGACCCAGTACTTC.

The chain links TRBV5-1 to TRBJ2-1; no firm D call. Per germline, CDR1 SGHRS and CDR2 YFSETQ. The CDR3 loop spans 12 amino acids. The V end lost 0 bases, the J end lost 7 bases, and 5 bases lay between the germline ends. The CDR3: CASSLVLNEQFF. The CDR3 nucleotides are TGCGCCAGCAGCTTGGTTCTGAATGAGCAGTTCTTC.

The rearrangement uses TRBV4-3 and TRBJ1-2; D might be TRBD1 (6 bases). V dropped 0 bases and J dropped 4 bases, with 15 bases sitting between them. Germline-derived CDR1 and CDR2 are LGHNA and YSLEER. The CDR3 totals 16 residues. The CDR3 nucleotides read TGCGCCAGCAGCCAAGACCCACCATCGACAGGCTATGGCTACACCTTC. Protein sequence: CASSQDPPSTGYGYTF.

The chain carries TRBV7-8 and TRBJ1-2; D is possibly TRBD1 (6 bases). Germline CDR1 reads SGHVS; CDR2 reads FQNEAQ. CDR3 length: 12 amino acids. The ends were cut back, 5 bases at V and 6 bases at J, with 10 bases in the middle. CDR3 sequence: CASSAQGHGYTF. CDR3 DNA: TGTGCCAGCAGCGCACAGGGACATGGCTACACCTTC.

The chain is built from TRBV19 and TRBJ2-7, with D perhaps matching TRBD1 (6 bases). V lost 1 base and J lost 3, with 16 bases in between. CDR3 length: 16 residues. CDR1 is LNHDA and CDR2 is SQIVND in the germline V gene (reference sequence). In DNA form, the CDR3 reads TGTGCCAGTAGTATAGTCCTCCTGACAGGAATCTACGAGCAGTACTTC. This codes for CASSIVLLTGIYEQYF.

CDR3 nucleotides: TGTGCCAGCGGGCCCGAGAGGGGCGAGACTTACAATGAGCAGTTCTTC. Protein sequence: CASGPERGETYNEQFF. The V gene is TRBV7-2, the J gene TRBJ2-1; the D gene could be TRBD1 or TRBD2 (5 bases each). The V gene lost 8 bases and the J gene lost 4 bases, with 21 bases spanning the gap. This CDR3 has 16 residues. The germline V gene has CDR1 SGHTA and CDR2 FQGNSA.

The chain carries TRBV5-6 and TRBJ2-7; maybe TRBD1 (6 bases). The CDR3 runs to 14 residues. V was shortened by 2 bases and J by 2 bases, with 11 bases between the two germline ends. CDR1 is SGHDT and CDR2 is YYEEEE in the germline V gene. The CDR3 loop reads CASSLYRVAYEQYF. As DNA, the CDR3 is TGTGCCAGCAGCTTATACAGGGTCGCCTACGAGCAGTACTTC.

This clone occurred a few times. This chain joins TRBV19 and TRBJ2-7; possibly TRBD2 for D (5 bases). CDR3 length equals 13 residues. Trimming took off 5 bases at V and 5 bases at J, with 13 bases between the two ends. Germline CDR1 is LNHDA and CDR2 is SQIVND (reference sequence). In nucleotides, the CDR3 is TGTGCCAGTAGTCCCGGTTTCGGGAACGAGCAGTACTTC. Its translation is CASSPGFGNEQYF.

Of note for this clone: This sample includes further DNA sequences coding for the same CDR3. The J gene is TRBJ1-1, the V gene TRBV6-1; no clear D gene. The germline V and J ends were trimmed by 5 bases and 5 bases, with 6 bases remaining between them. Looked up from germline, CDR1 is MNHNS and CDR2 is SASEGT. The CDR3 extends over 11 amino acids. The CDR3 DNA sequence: TGTGCCAGCAGTCCGAATACTGAAGCTTTCTTT. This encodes CASSPNTEAFF.

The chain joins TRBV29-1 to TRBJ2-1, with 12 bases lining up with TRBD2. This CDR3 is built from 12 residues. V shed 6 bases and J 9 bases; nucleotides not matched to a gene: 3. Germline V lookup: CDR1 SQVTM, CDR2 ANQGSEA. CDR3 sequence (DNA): TGCAGCGTGACGGGACTAGCGGGTGAGCAGTTCTTC. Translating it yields CSVTGLAGEQFF.

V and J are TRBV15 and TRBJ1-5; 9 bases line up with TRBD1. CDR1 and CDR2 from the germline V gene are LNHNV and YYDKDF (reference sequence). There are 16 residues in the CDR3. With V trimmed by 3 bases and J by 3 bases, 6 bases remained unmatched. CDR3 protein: CATSSPGQGFNQPQHF. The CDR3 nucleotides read TGTGCCACCAGCAGCCCGGGACAGGGCTTCAATCAGCCCCAGCATTTT.

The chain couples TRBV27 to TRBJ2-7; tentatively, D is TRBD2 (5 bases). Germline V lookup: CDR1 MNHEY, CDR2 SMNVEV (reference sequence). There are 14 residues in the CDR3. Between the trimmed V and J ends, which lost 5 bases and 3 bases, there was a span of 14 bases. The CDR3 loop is CASSPGIGFYEQYF. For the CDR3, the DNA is TGTGCCAGCAGTCCGGGGATCGGATTCTACGAGCAGTACTTC.

The CDR3 DNA sequence: TGTGCCAGCAGCCCGGTTGGGACTGAAGCTTTCTTT. Protein product: CASSPVGTEAFF. The chain combines TRBV7-9 with TRBJ1-1, with D unresolved. Germline V CDR1 and CDR2: SEHNR, FQNEAQ (reference sequence). The CDR3 spans 12 residues. The germline V and J ends were trimmed by 5 bases and 5 bases, with 9 bases remaining between them.

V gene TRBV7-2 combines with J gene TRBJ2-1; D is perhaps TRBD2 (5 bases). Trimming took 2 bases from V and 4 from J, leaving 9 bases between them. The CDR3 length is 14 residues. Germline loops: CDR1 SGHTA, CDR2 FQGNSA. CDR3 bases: TGTGCCAGCAGCTTATTATTAGCGTACAATGAGCAGTTCTTC. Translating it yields CASSLLLAYNEQFF.

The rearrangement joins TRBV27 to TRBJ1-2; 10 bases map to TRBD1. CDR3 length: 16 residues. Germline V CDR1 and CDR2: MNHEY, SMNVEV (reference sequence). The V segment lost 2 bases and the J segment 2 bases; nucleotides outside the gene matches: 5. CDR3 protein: CASSLRTGGANYGYTF. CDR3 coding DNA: TGTGCCAGCAGTTTACGGACAGGGGGGGCAAACTATGGCTACACCTTC.

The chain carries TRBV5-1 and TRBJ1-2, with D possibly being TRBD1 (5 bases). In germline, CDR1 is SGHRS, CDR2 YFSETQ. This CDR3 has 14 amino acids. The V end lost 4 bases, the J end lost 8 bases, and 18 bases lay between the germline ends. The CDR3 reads CASSDSGAAGGYTF. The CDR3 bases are TGCGCCAGCAGCGACAGCGGGGCTGCGGGGGGCTACACCTTC.

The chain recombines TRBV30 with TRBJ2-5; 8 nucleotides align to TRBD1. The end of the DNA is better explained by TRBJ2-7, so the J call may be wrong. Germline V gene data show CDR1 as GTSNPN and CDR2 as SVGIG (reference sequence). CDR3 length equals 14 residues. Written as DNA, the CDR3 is TGTGCCTGGAGCCGGACAGGGCTAACCTACGAGCAGTACTTC. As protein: CAWSRTGLTYEQYF.

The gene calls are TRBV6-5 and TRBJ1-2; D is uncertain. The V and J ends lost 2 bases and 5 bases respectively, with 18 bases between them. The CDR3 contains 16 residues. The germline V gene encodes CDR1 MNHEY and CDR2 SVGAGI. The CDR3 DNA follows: TGTGCCAGCAGTTACACCCCAGAGGAGAGAAGTTATGGCTACACCTTC. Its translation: CASSYTPEERSYGYTF.

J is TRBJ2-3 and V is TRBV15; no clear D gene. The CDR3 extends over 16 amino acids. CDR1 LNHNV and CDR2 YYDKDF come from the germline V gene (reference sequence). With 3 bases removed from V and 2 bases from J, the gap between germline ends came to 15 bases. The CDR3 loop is CATSRAYFEATDTQYF. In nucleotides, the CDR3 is TGTGCCACCAGCAGGGCCTACTTCGAGGCCACAGATACGCAGTATTTT.

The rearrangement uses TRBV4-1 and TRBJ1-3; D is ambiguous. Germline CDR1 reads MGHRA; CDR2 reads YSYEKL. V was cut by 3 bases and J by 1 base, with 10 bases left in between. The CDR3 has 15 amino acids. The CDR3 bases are TGCGCCAGCAGCCACGTCGGGGTTTCTGGAAACACCATATATTTT. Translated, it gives CASSHVGVSGNTIYF.